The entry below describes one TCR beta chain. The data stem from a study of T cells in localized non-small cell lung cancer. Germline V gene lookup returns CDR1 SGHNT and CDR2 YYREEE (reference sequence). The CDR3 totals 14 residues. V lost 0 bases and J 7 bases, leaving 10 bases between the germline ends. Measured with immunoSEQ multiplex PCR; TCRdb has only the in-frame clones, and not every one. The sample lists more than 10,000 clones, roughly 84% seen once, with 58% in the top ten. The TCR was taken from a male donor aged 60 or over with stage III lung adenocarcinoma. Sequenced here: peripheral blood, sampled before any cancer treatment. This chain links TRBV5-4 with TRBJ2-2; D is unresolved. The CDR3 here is CASSLDLLGGELFF. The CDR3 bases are TGTGCCAGCAGCTTGGATTTGTTGGGCGGGGAGCTGTTTTTT.